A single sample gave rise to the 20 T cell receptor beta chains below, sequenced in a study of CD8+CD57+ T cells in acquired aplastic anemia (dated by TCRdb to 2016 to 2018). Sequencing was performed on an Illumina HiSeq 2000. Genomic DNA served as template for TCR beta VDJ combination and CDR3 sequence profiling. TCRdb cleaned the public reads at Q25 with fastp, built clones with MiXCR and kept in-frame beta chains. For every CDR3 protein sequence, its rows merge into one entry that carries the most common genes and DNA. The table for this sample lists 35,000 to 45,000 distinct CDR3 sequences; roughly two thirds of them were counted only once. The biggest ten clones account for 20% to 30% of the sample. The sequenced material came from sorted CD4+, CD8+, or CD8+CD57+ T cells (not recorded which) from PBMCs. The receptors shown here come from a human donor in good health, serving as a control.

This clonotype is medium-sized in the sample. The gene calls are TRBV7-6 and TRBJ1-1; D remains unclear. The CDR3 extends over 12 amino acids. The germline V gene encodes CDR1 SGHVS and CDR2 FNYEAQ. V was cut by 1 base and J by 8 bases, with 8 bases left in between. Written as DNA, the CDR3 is TGTGCCAGCAGCTTAGGCGGCGGGGAAGCTTTCTTT. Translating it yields CASSLGGGEAFF.

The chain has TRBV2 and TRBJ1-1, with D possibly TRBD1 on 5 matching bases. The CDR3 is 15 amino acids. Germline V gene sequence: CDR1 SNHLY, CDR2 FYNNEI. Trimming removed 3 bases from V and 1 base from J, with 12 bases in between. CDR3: CASSDQGEGNTEAFF. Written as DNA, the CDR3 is TGTGCCAGCAGTGATCAGGGCGAGGGGAACACTGAAGCTTTCTTT.

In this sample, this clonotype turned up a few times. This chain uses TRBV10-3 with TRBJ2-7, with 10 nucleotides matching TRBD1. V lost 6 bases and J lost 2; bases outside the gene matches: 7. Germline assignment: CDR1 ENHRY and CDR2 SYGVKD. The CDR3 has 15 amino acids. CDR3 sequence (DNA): TGTGCCATCAGCGTAGACAGGGGGCTAGCCTACGAGCAGTACTTC. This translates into CAISVDRGLAYEQYF.

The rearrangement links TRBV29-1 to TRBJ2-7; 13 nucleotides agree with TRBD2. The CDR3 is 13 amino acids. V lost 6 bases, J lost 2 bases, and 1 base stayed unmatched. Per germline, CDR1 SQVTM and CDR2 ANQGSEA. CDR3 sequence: CSVTSGGAYEQYF. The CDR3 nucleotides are TGCAGCGTAACTAGCGGGGGGGCCTACGAGCAGTACTTC.

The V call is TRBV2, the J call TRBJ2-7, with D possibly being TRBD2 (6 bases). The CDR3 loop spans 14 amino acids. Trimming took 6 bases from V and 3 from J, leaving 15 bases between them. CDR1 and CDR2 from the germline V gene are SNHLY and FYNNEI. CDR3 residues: CASSSRDLSYEQYF. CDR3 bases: TGTGCCAGCAGCTCCCGGGACTTGAGCTACGAGCAGTACTTC.

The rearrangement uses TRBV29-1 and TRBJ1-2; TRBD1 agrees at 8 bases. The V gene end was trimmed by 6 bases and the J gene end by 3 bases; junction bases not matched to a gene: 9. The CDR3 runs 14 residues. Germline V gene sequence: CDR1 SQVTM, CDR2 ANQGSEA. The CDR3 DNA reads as TGCAGCGTGGGGCAGGGGGCTTTCGACTATGGCTACACCTTC. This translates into CSVGQGAFDYGYTF.

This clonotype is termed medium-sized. The CDR3 spells CATGGVYNSPLHF. For the CDR3, the DNA is TGTGCCACGGGGGGTGTCTATAATTCACCCCTCCACTTT. The rearrangement uses TRBV25-1 and TRBJ1-6; D possibly corresponds to TRBD1 (5 bases). CDR3 length: 13 amino acids. CDR1 MGHDK and CDR2 SYGVNS come from the germline V gene. V gave up 10 bases and J gave up 3 bases, with 10 bases separating them.

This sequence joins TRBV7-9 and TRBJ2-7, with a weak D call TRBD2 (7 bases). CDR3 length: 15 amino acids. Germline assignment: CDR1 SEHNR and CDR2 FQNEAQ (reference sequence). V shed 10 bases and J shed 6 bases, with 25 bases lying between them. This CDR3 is CAISTLGGPSGEQYF. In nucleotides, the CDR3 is TGTGCCATCTCGACCCTGGGGGGGCCTTCTGGCGAGCAGTACTTC.

This chain's CDR3 is CATSRTNQPQHF. In nucleotides, the CDR3 is TGTGCCACCAGCAGAACCAATCAGCCCCAGCATTTT. This chain connects TRBV15 to TRBJ1-5; D gene unclear. There are 12 residues in the CDR3. Germline CDR1 LNHNV, CDR2 YYDKDF (reference sequence). The ends were cut back, 2 bases at V and 3 bases at J, with 2 bases in the middle. The variable domain in full, with the rest retrieved from reference TRBV15 and TRBJ1-5, is DAMVIQNPRYQVTQFGKPVTLSCSQTLNHNVMYWYQQKSSQAPKLLFHYYDKDFNNEADTPDNFQSRRPNTSFCFLDIRSPGLGDTAMYLCATSRTNQPQHFGDGTRLSIL.

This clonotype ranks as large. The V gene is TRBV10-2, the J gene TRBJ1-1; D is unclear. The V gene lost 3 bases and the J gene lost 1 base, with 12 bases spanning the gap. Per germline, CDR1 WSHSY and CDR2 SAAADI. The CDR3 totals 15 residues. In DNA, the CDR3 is TGCGCCAGCAGTGACTCCCTGGAAGGGAACACTGAAGCTTTCTTT. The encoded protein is CASSDSLEGNTEAFF.

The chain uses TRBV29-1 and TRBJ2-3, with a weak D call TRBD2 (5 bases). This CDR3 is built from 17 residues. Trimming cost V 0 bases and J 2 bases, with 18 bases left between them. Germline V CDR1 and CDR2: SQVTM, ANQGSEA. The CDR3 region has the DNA TGCAGCGTTGAAGATCCCAAAGGGAGTCTGGACACAGATACGCAGTATTTT. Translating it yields CSVEDPKGSLDTDTQYF.

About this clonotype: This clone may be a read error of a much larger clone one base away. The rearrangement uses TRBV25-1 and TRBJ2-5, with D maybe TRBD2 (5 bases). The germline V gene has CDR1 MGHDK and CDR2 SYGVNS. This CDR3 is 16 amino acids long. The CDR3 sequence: CAGSPLGEGDQETQYF. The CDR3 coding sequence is TGTGCCGGCAGTCCACTCGGAGAGGGCGACCAAGAGACCCAGTACTTC.

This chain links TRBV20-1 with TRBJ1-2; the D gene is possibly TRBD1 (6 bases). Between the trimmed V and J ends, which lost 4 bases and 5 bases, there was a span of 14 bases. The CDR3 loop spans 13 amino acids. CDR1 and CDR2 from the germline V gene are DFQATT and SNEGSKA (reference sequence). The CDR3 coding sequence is TGCAGTGCTACCAACCCACAGGGATATGGCTACACCTTC. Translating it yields CSATNPQGYGYTF.

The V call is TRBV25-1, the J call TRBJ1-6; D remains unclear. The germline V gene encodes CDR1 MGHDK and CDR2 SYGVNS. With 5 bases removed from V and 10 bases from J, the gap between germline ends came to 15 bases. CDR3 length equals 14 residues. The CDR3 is CASSYGGVRSPLHF. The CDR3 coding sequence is TGTGCCAGCAGTTACGGCGGGGTAAGGTCACCCCTCCACTTT.

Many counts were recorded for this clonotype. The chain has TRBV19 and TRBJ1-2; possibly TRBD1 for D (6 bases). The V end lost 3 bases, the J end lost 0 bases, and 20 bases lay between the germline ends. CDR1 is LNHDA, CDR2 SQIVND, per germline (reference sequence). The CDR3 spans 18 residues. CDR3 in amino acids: CASSIPGQGLTSNYGYTF. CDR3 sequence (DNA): TGTGCCAGTAGTATCCCGGGACAAGGGCTTACCTCTAACTATGGCTACACCTTC.

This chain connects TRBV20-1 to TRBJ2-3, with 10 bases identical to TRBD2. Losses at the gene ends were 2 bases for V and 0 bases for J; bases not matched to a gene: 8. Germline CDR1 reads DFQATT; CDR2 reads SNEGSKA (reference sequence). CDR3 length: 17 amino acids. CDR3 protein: CSARSGTSETSTDTQYF. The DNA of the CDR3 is TGCAGTGCTAGATCCGGGACTAGCGAAACTAGCACAGATACGCAGTATTTT.

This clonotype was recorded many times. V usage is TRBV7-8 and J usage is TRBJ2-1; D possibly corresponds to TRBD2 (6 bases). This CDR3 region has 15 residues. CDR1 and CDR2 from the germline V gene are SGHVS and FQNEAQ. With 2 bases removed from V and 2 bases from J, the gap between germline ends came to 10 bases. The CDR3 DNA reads TGTGCCAGCAGCTTAAATGCGGGGCCCTACAATGAGCAGTTCTTC. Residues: CASSLNAGPYNEQFF. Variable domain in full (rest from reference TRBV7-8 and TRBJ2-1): GAGVSQSPRYKVAKRGQDVALRCDPISGHVSLFWYQQALGQGPEFLTYFQNEAQLDKSGLPSDRFFAERPEGSVSTLKIQRTQQEDSAVYLCASSLNAGPYNEQFFGPGTRLTVL.

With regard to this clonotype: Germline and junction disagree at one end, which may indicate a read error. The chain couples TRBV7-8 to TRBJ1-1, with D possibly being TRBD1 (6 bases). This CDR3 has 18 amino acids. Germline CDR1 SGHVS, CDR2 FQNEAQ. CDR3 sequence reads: CASSYPTRGFEPNAEAFF. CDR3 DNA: TGTGCCAGCAGCTATCCAACCAGGGGCTTCGAACCGAACGCTGAAGCTTTCTTT.

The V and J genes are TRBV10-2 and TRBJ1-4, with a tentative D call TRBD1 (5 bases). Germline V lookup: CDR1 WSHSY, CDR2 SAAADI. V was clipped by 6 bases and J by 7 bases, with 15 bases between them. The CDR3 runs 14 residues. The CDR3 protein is CASRQGPGSEKLFF. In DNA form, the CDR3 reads TGCGCCAGCAGACAAGGTCCAGGGAGTGAAAAACTGTTTTTT.

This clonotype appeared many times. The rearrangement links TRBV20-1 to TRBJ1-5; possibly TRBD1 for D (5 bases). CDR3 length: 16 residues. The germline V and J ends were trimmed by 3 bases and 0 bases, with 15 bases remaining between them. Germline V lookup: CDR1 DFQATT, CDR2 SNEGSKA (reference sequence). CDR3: CSASSGTLYSNQPQHF. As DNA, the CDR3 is TGCAGTGCTAGTTCCGGGACCTTATATAGCAATCAGCCCCAGCATTTT.